The 29 T cell receptor beta chains below were found in one sample sequenced in a study of early T cells in non-severe SARS-CoV-2 infection. MiXCR, run by TCRdb on the 5' RACE reads, gives a single entry per CDR3 protein. Of under 60,000 distinct CDR3 sequences in the sample, roughly a tenth were seen once. This specimen consisted of whole blood, obtained at baseline. These TCRs come from an adult who was a healthcare worker with PCR-confirmed SARS-CoV-2 infection or an uninfected control (not recorded which).

This clonotype was detected only once. CDR3: CSVSRTTEAFF. DNA of the CDR3: TGCAGCGTAAGTCGGACCACTGAAGCTTTCTTT. The gene calls are TRBV29-1 and TRBJ1-1; no reliable D call. From germline, CDR1 is SQVTM and CDR2 ANQGSEA. The CDR3 spans 11 residues. V lost 6 bases and J lost 4, with 9 bases in between.

This clonotype was observed a handful of times. The rearrangement uses TRBV11-2 and TRBJ2-5; possibly TRBD1 or TRBD2 for D (5 bases each). CDR1 SGHAT and CDR2 FQNNGV come from the germline V gene. Trimming removed 5 bases from V and 1 base from J, with 11 bases in between. This CDR3 is built from 14 residues. The chain's CDR3 is CASSPPGAQETQYF. In DNA, the CDR3 is TGTGCCAGCAGCCCCCCCGGGGCCCAAGAGACCCAGTACTTC.

This clonotype came up a few times. The V gene is TRBV7-9, the J gene TRBJ2-3; TRBD2 aligns across 11 bases. This CDR3 has 16 residues. Trimming took 5 bases from V and 2 from J; bases not matched to a gene: 6. Germline V gene sequence: CDR1 SEHNR, CDR2 FQNEAQ (reference sequence). The CDR3 region is CASSLGGLAVTDTQYF. The DNA of the CDR3 is TGTGCCAGCAGCCTAGGGGGACTAGCGGTCACAGATACGCAGTATTTT. Complete variable domain (other parts from reference TRBV7-9 and TRBJ2-3): DTGVSQNPRHKITKRGQNVTFRCDPISEHNRLYWYRQTLGQGPEFLTYFQNEAQLEKSRLLSDRFSAERPKGSFSTLEIQRTEQGDSAMYLCASSLGGLAVTDTQYFGPGTRLTVL.

V is TRBV6-1 and J is TRBJ1-1, with unresolved D. The CDR3 loop spans 15 amino acids. The germline gives CDR1 MNHNS, CDR2 SASEGT. V lost 8 bases and J 8 bases, leaving 24 bases between the germline ends. Written as DNA, the CDR3 is TGTGCCAGCCGCTACCAGACGCGCTCCGACCTAGAAGCTTTCTTT. This codes for CASRYQTRSDLEAFF.

This clonotype turned up a few times. The chain has TRBV12-3 or TRBV12-4 and TRBJ2-2; no firm D call. Trimming shortened V by 2 bases and J by 0 bases, and 7 bases separated the two germline ends. This CDR3 is 15 amino acids long. Here the CDR3 DNA reads TGTGCCAGCAGTTTACAGAATCCGAACACCGGGGAGCTGTTTTTT. Translating it yields CASSLQNPNTGELFF.

This clonotype was detected ten times or more. V usage is TRBV28 and J usage is TRBJ2-6; no reliable D call. Germline CDR1 MDHEN, CDR2 SYDVKM. V lost 1 base and J 0 bases, leaving 10 bases between the germline ends. The CDR3 sequence is 17 residues long. CDR3 bases: TGTGCCAGCAGTTTATCTGGCCGGTTCTCTGGGGCCAACGTCCTGACTTTC. This encodes CASSLSGRFSGANVLTF.

Ten or more counts support this clonotype. V usage is TRBV20-1 and J usage is TRBJ2-5; no firm D call. The CDR3 extends over 14 amino acids. Germline V gene sequence: CDR1 DFQATT, CDR2 SNEGSKA (reference sequence). V was trimmed by 0 bases and J by 5 bases, leaving 13 bases between them. The CDR3 is CSARDFGSSETQYF. In DNA, the CDR3 is TGCAGTGCTAGAGATTTTGGTAGTTCGGAGACCCAGTACTTC.

This clonotype was recorded many times. The gene calls are TRBV20-1 and TRBJ2-3; 9 nucleotides align to TRBD1. CDR1 and CDR2 (germline): DFQATT, SNEGSKA (reference sequence). The CDR3 contains 13 residues. V lost 6 bases and J lost 6; bases outside the gene matches: 7. The CDR3 region is CSAKGQGYDTQYF. CDR3 in DNA: TGCAGTGCCAAAGGACAGGGGTATGATACGCAGTATTTT.

J is TRBJ2-7 and V is TRBV11-2, with a possible D match to TRBD1 (5 bases). V was pared by 6 bases and J by 3 bases, with 12 bases between. Germline V gives CDR1 SGHAT, CDR2 FQNNGV. The CDR3 sequence is 13 residues long. Here the CDR3 DNA reads TGTGCCAGCAGGCCGACAGCTAACTACGAGCAGTACTTC. Amino acid sequence: CASRPTANYEQYF.

This clonotype was detected a few times. This chain links TRBV9 with TRBJ1-6; no firm D call. Germline V gene sequence: CDR1 SGDLS, CDR2 YYNGEE. This CDR3 is 13 amino acids long. The ends were cut back, 3 bases at V and 10 bases at J, with 11 bases in the middle. For the CDR3, the DNA is TGTGCCAGCAGCGGAGAGGGTCGATCACCCCTCCACTTT. Translating gives CASSGEGRSPLHF. The full variable domain, completed using reference TRBV9 and TRBJ1-6, is DSGVTQTPKHLITATGQRVTLRCSPRSGDLSVYWYQQSLDQGLQFLIQYYNGEERAKGNILERFSAQQFPDLHSELNLSSLELGDSALYFCASSGEGRSPLHFGNGTRLTVT.

J is TRBJ2-3 and V is TRBV12-3 or TRBV12-4; tentatively, D is TRBD1 (5 bases). V lost 6 bases to trimming and J lost 0 bases, with 10 bases between them. This CDR3 has 14 residues. The CDR3 DNA sequence: TGTGCCAGCAGCTATGACAGAAGCACAGATACGCAGTATTTT. Protein product: CASSYDRSTDTQYF.

This clonotype has only a few counts. The CDR3 is CATSDFRNEQYF. CDR3 nucleotide sequence: TGTGCCACCAGTGATTTCCGTAACGAGCAGTACTTC. J is TRBJ2-7 and V is TRBV24-1, with D unclear. Germline CDR1 reads KGHDR; CDR2 reads SFDVKD. Trimming pared 1 base from V and 5 bases from J, leaving 5 bases between. The CDR3 has 12 amino acids.

The sample holds a few counts of this clonotype. V is TRBV11-2 and J is TRBJ2-3, with D tentatively TRBD1 (5 bases). The CDR3 totals 13 residues. V dropped 5 bases and J dropped 2 bases, with 8 bases sitting between them. Germline CDR1 and CDR2: SGHAT and FQNNGV. CDR3 nucleotide sequence: TGTGCCAGCAGCCCCAGGGACACAGATACGCAGTATTTT. Its translation: CASSPRDTDTQYF.

J is TRBJ2-5 and V is TRBV28; D may correspond to TRBD1 or TRBD2 (5 bases each). V was shortened by 10 bases and J by 2 bases, with 17 bases between the two germline ends. The CDR3 contains 14 residues. CDR1 and CDR2 (germline): MDHEN, SYDVKM. The CDR3 DNA sequence: TGTGCCACCTTCTTATCAGGGAGACAAGAGACCCAGTACTTC. It translates to CATFLSGRQETQYF.

This clonotype was observed a handful of times. The rearrangement joins TRBV20-1 to TRBJ2-3; D not resolved. Germline V gene lookup returns CDR1 DFQATT and CDR2 SNEGSKA (reference sequence). Trimming shortened V by 4 bases and J by 7 bases, and 18 bases separated the two germline ends. The CDR3 has 14 residues. The CDR3 DNA follows: TGCAGTGCTACACTAACCACCAACCCAAATACGCAGTATTTT. Amino acids: CSATLTTNPNTQYF.

The rearrangement joins TRBV19 to TRBJ1-2, with 7 bases that match TRBD1. Germline CDR1 and CDR2: LNHDA and SQIVND (reference sequence). V shed 0 bases and J 6 bases; nucleotides not matched to a gene: 4. The CDR3 is 14 residues long. CDR3 sequence reads: CASSIDPGTDGYTF. The CDR3 bases are TGTGCCAGTAGTATAGATCCGGGGACAGATGGCTACACCTTC.

The rearrangement joins TRBV12-3 or TRBV12-4 to TRBJ2-7; perhaps TRBD1 as D (5 bases). V lost 3 bases and J lost 2, with 14 bases in between. The CDR3 runs 15 residues. CDR3 bases: TGTGCCAGCAGTTTCTCTGGACAAGTAGCCTACGAGCAGTACTTC. Translation: CASSFSGQVAYEQYF.

This clonotype was seen at least ten times. The chain combines TRBV13 with TRBJ2-1; unclear D gene. The V gene's germline CDR1 is PRHDT and CDR2 FYEKMQ (reference sequence). The CDR3 has 12 residues. The ends were cut back, 0 bases at V and 10 bases at J, with 7 bases in the middle. The CDR3 protein is CASSLGGFEQFF. The CDR3 DNA follows: TGTGCCAGCAGCTTAGGAGGATTCGAGCAGTTCTTC.

This rearrangement joins TRBV7-3 to TRBJ1-1; D is possibly TRBD1 (6 bases). Trimming removed 4 bases from V and 9 bases from J, with 15 bases in between. CDR1 is SGHTA, CDR2 FQGTGA, per germline. This CDR3 comprises 13 residues. Here the CDR3 DNA reads TGTGCCAGCAGCTCTTCGGCACGGGGGCAAGCTTTCTTT. Protein product: CASSSSARGQAFF.

This rearrangement joins TRBV19 to TRBJ2-2; D ambiguous. Trimming left V 3 bases short and J 8 bases short, with 13 bases between. Looked up from germline, CDR1 is LNHDA and CDR2 is SQIVND (reference sequence). The CDR3 sequence is 14 residues long. The CDR3 loop is CASSIQKGSGELFF. CDR3 nucleotide sequence: TGTGCCAGTAGTATCCAGAAGGGCTCGGGGGAGCTGTTTTTT.

This clonotype was found many times. The chain combines TRBV6-1 with TRBJ2-7; D not resolved. V lost 7 bases and J lost 4, with 8 bases in between. This CDR3 has 11 amino acids. The germline gives CDR1 MNHNS, CDR2 SASEGT. DNA of the CDR3: TGTGCCAGCACCGGACGGTACGAGCAGTACTTC. It encodes CASTGRYEQYF.

The chain employs TRBV7-6 and TRBJ2-7, with 8 bases aligning to TRBD2. CDR1 is SGHVS, CDR2 FNYEAQ, per germline. CDR3 length: 15 amino acids. Trimming took 2 bases from V and 2 from J; bases not matched to a gene: 5. For the CDR3, the DNA is TGTGCCAGCAGCTTATTGAGCGGGGGAACCTACGAGCAGTACTTC. This translates into CASSLLSGGTYEQYF.

This chain connects TRBV5-6 to TRBJ1-2; 10 bases align to TRBD1. The CDR3 has 12 amino acids. Looked up from germline, CDR1 is SGHDT and CDR2 is YYEEEE. With V trimmed by 5 bases and J by 9 bases, 4 bases remained unmatched. CDR3 sequence reads: CASRGQGKSYTF. The DNA for the CDR3 is TGTGCCAGCAGGGGACAGGGGAAAAGCTACACCTTC.

In this sample, this clonotype turned up many times. This chain uses TRBV11-3 with TRBJ2-7; D remains unclear. The germline V and J ends were trimmed by 0 bases and 1 base, with 13 bases remaining between them. Per germline, CDR1 SGHNT and CDR2 YENEEA. The CDR3 has 16 amino acids. The CDR3: CASSLDQPTSSYEQYF. The CDR3 DNA is TGTGCCAGCAGCTTAGATCAACCCACCTCATCCTACGAGCAGTACTTC.

Ten or more counts support this clonotype. The V gene is TRBV6-5, the J gene TRBJ2-7, with no clear D. CDR3 size: 12 residues. V was pared by 6 bases and J by 6 bases, with 12 bases between. Per the germline V gene, CDR1 is MNHEY and CDR2 is SVGAGI. For the CDR3, the DNA is TGTGCCAGCAGCCAGGTTCTATCCGAGCAGTACTTC. This codes for CASSQVLSEQYF.

The sample holds a few counts of this clonotype. The gene calls are TRBV3-1 and TRBJ1-5; a possible D gene is TRBD1 (5 bases). V was clipped by 0 bases and J by 2 bases, with 11 bases between them. This CDR3 contains 16 residues. Germline V gives CDR1 LGHDT, CDR2 YNNKEL (reference sequence). As DNA, the CDR3 is TGTGCCAGCAGCCAAGATAAGGGGCCTGGCAATCAGCCCCAGCATTTT. Residues: CASSQDKGPGNQPQHF.

The chain employs TRBV7-2 and TRBJ2-7, with 8 bases identical to TRBD2. The CDR3 length is 14 residues. V shed 4 bases and J 5 bases; nucleotides not matched to a gene: 7. The V gene's germline CDR1 is SGHTA and CDR2 FQGNSA. CDR3 loop: CASSSLAGLHEQYF. CDR3 DNA sequence: TGTGCCAGCAGCTCTTTAGCGGGGCTGCACGAGCAGTACTTC.

This clonotype was detected many times. This sequence joins TRBV7-6 and TRBJ1-4; TRBD1 matches at 7 bases. The CDR3 runs 14 residues. Germline CDR1 and CDR2: SGHVS and FNYEAQ. With 5 bases clipped from V and 8 bases from J, the junction kept 8 bases outside the gene matches. CDR3 nucleotides: TGTGCCAGCAGCCACGGACAGGAGGGGGAAAAACTGTTTTTT. This encodes CASSHGQEGEKLFF.

This clonotype was seen at least ten times. The rearrangement links TRBV11-2 to TRBJ2-5, with a tentative D call TRBD2 (5 bases). The CDR3 has 15 amino acids. V shed 3 bases and J shed 5 bases, with 16 bases lying between them. Per germline, CDR1 SGHAT and CDR2 FQNNGV. The CDR3 bases are TGTGCCAGCAGCTTTAGGCTTCAACCGGGGGAGACCCAGTACTTC. Translated: CASSFRLQPGETQYF.